The rows below give T cell receptor beta chains drawn from one sample of a study of cytomegalovirus exposure and HLA in healthy donors. Repertoires were generated with immunoSEQ multiplex PCR, while TCRdb's copy carries only in-frame clones and drops some. The sample lists about 120,000 clones, roughly 80% occurring once. The sample was PBMCs. These receptors were collected from a man between 18 and 35 years old in good health and CMV-seropositive. Each CDR3 is given with its conserved first and last residue. D genes are given only for firm matches. The size field is filled for only some rows; it gives once, few, many or a size class.

D gene	clone size	V gene	J gene	CDR3 DNA	CDR3 protein
TRBD1	.	TRBV7-7	TRBJ2-5	TGTGCTAGCAGCTTATCAGGGGGTGAGACCCAGTACTTC	CASSLSGGETQYF
.	.	TRBV4-3	TRBJ1-3	TGCGCCAGCAGCCAAGAGCGGGTCCTGGAGGGAAACACCATATATTTT	CASSQERVLEGNTIYF
TRBD1	.	TRBV5-1	TRBJ2-3	TGCGCCAGCAGCTTGGCGATAGCAGGGGGTACGCAGTATTTT	CASSLAIAGGTQYF
TRBD1	.	TRBV2	TRBJ1-5	TGTGCCAGCAGGGACAGGGGGAATCAGCCCCAGCATTTT	CASRDRGNQPQHF
.	.	TRBV7-2	TRBJ2-3	TGTGCCAGCAGCCCAGGGTACACAGATACGCAGTATTTT	CASSPGYTDTQYF
.	.	TRBV6-5	TRBJ1-4	TGTGCCAGCAGTTACTCGGCAGGGGTCACTAATGAAAAACTGTTTTTT	CASSYSAGVTNEKLFF
.	once	TRBV6-6	TRBJ2-7	TGTGCCAGCAGTTACGCCCCTTCAGGGTTAGGCGAGCAGTACTTC	CASSYAPSGLGEQYF
.	.	TRBV2	TRBJ2-5	TGTGCCAGCAATGAGGGCGCGGGAGAGACCCAGTACTTC	CASNEGAGETQYF
.	.	TRBV29-1	TRBJ1-1	TGCAGCGTTGAGGGTTCAGGGGCAGCTTTCTTT	CSVEGSGAAFF
TRBD1	.	TRBV5-1	TRBJ2-7	TGCGCCAGCACCGGGACAGGGAGCTCCTACGAGCAGTACTTC	CASTGTGSSYEQYF
.	.	TRBV7-8	TRBJ2-2	TGTGCCAGCAGCTTAGTTTCAAAAACCGGGGAGCTGTTTTTT	CASSLVSKTGELFF
TRBD1	.	TRBV30	TRBJ2-7	TGTGCCTGGAGTGTCCAAGGACAGGGAGGTTACGAGCAGTACTTC	CAWSVQGQGGYEQYF
.	.	TRBV6-6	TRBJ2-3	TGTGTGAGCGGATACACAGATACGCAGTATTTT	CVSGYTDTQYF
TRBD1	.	TRBV27	TRBJ2-7	TGTGCCAGCAGTTCCCCCTCCGGGACAGGGGGGTACGAGCAGTACTTC	CASSSPSGTGGYEQYF
.	.	TRBV15	TRBJ2-5	TGTGCCACCAGCAGGGCGATCGGACTTGGGGAGACCCAGTACTTC	CATSRAIGLGETQYF
TRBD1	once	TRBV5-4	TRBJ1-1	TGTGCCAGCAGCTTGGAGCAGGGGGTGGCTGAAGCTTTCTTT	CASSLEQGVAEAFF
.	.	TRBV29-1	TRBJ1-1	TGCAGCGGGAGCAGCCTGAACACTGAAGCTTTCTTT	CSGSSLNTEAFF
.	.	TRBV7-9	TRBJ2-7	TGTGCCAGCAGCTTAGGAGCGAGTGCCTACGAGCAGTACTTC	CASSLGASAYEQYF
TRBD2	once	TRBV25-1	TRBJ2-1	TGTGCCAGCAGTTTTTCCTCGACTAGCGGGAGTGTTAATGAGCAGTTCTTC	CASSFSSTSGSVNEQFF
TRBD1	.	TRBV6-6	TRBJ2-7	TGTGCCAGCAGTTACCCGGGACAGCCCTACGAGCAGTACTTC	CASSYPGQPYEQYF
TRBD1	.	TRBV19	TRBJ1-5	TGTGCCAGTAGTATCAGCCCAGGGGGCTTGGGTCAGCCCCAGCATTTT	CASSISPGGLGQPQHF
TRBD1	.	TRBV23-1	TRBJ1-1	TGCGCCAGCACCCCACGCCCGATGACAGGGCCTAGTCTTTGTATGAACACTGAAGCTTTCTTT	CASTPRPMTGPSLCMNTEAFF
.	few	TRBV11-2	TRBJ2-3	TGTGCCAGCAGCTTATTCCTAGCCCTCGGGACAGATACGCAGTATTTT	CASSLFLALGTDTQYF
.	.	TRBV5-4	TRBJ1-5	TGTGCCAGCAGCCAGTCGCCGTATCAGCCCCAGCATTTT	CASSQSPYQPQHF
TRBD1	few	TRBV4-3	TRBJ1-1	TGCGCCAGCAGCCAAGAAATGGGACAGGGGGCATCAGAAGCTTTCTTT	CASSQEMGQGASEAFF
.	.	TRBV11-1	TRBJ2-3	TGTGCCAGCAGCTTAGACCCAGGGCAGTATTTT	CASSLDPGQYF
TRBD1	.	TRBV27	TRBJ1-2	TGTGCCAGCAGTTTAAGCCGGACAGGCCCCCTTGGCTACACCTTC	CASSLSRTGPLGYTF